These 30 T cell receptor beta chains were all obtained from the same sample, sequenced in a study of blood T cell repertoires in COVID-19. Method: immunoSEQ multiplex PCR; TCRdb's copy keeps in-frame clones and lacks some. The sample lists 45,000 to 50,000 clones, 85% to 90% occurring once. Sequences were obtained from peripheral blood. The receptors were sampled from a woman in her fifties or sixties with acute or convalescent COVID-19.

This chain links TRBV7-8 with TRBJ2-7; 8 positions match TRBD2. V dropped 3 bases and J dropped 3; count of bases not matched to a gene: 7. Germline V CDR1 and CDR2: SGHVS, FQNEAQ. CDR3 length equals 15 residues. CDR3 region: CASSFGGGRRYEQYF. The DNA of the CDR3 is TGTGCCAGCAGCTTTGGCGGGGGGCGCCGCTACGAGCAGTACTTC. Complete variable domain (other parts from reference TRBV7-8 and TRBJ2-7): GAGVSQSPRYKVAKRGQDVALRCDPISGHVSLFWYQQALGQGPEFLTYFQNEAQLDKSGLPSDRFFAERPEGSVSTLKIQRTQQEDSAVYLCASSFGGGRRYEQYFGPGTRLTVT.

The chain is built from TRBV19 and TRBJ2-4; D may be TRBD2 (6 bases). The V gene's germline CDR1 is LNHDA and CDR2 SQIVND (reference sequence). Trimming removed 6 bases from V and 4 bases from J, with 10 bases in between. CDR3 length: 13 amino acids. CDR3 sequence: CASRPSVKNIQYF. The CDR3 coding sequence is TGTGCCAGTAGGCCTAGCGTTAAAAACATTCAGTACTTC.

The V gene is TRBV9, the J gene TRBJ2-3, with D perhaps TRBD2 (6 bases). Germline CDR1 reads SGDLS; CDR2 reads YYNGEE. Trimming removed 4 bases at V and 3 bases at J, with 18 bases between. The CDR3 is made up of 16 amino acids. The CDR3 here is CASSSVVAGLTDTQYF. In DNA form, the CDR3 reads TGTGCCAGCAGCAGCGTAGTCGCGGGATTAACAGATACGCAGTATTTT. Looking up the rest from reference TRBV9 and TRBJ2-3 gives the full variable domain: DSGVTQTPKHLITATGQRVTLRCSPRSGDLSVYWYQQSLDQGLQFLIQYYNGEERAKGNILERFSAQQFPDLHSELNLSSLELGDSALYFCASSSVVAGLTDTQYFGPGTRLTVL.

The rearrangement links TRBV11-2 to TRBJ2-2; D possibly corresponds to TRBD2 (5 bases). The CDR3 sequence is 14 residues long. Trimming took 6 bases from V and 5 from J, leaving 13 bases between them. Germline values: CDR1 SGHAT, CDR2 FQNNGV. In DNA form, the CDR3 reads TGTGCCAGCAGGGACCGGGGAGTTACCGGGGAGCTGTTTTTT. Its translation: CASRDRGVTGELFF.

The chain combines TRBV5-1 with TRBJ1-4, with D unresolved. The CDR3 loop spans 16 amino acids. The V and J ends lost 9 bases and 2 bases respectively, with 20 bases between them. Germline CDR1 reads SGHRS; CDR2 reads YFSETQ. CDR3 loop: CAIYTLEWETNEKLFF. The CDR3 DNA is TGCGCCATCTATACACTTGAGTGGGAGACTAATGAAAAACTGTTTTTT.

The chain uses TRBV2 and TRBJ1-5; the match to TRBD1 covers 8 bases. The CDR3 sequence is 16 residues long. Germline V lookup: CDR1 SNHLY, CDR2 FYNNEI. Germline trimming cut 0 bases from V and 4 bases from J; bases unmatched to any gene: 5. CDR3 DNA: TGTGCCAGCAGTGAAGCAACTAACAGGGGGAATCAGCCCCAGCATTTT. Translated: CASSEATNRGNQPQHF.

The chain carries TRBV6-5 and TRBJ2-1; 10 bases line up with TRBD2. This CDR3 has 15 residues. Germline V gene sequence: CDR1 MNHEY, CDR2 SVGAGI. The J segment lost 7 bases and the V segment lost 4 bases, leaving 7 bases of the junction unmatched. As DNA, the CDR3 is TGTGCCAGCAGTTGGAGCGGGAGGGCTGATAATGAGCAGTTCTTC. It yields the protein CASSWSGRADNEQFF.

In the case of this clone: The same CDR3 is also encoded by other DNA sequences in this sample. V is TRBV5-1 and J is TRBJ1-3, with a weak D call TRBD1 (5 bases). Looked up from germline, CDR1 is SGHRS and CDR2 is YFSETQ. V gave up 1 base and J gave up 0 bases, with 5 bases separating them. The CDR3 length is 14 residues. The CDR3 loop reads CASSLQGSGNTIYF. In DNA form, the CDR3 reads TGCGCCAGCAGCTTGCAGGGCTCTGGAAACACCATATATTTT.

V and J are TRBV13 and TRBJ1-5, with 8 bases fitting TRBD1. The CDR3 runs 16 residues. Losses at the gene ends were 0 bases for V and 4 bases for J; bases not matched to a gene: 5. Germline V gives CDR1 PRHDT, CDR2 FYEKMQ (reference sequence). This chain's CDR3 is CASSLGGDRPNQPQHF. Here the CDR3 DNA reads TGTGCCAGCAGCTTAGGAGGGGACAGGCCGAATCAGCCCCAGCATTTT.

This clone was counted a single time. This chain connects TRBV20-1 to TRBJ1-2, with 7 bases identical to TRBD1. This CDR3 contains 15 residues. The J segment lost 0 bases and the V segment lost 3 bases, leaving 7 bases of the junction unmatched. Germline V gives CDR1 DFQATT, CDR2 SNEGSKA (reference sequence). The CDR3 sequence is CSASASGGANYGYTF. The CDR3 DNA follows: TGCAGTGCTAGTGCCTCAGGGGGAGCTAACTATGGCTACACCTTC.

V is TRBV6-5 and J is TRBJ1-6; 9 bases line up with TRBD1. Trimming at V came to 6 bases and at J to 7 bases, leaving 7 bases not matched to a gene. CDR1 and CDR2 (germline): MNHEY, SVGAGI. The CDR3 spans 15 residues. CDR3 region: CASSPTGGRNSPLHF. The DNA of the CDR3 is TGTGCCAGCAGCCCGACAGGGGGACGGAATTCACCCCTCCACTTT.

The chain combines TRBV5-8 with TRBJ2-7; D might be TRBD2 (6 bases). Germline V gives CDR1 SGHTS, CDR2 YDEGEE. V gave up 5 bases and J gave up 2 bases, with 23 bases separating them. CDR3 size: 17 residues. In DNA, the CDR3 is TGTGCCAGCAGAAACACCTGGCGGGGAAAATCAACCTACGAGCAGTACTTC. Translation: CASRNTWRGKSTYEQYF.

The CDR3 reads CASSPLTGNGSYNEQFF. CDR3 nucleotide sequence: TGTGCCAGCAGTCCACTGACAGGGAATGGTTCCTACAATGAGCAGTTCTTC. The chain employs TRBV27 and TRBJ2-1; 7 nucleotides align to TRBD1. J was trimmed by 1 base and V by 5 bases; bases with no gene match: 11. CDR1 and CDR2 from the germline V gene are MNHEY and SMNVEV (reference sequence). This CDR3 spans 17 amino acids.

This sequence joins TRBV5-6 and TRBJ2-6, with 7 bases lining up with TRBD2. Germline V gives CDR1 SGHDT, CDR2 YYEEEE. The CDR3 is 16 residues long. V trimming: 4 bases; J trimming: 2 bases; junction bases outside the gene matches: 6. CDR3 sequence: CASSVRLAAGANVLTF. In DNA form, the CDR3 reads TGTGCCAGCAGCGTGCGACTAGCAGCTGGGGCCAACGTCCTGACTTTC. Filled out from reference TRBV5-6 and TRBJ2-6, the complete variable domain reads DAGVTQSPTHLIKTRGQQVTLRCSPKSGHDTVSWYQQALGQGPQFIFQYYEEEERQRGNFPDRFSGHQFPNYSSELNVNALLLGDSALYLCASSVRLAAGANVLTFGAGSRLTVL.

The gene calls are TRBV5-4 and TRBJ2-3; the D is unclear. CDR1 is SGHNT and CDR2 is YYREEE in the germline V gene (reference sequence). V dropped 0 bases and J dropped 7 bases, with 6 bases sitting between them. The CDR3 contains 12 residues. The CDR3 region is CASSLGGNTQYF. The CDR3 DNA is TGTGCCAGCAGCTTGGGCGGAAATACGCAGTATTTT.

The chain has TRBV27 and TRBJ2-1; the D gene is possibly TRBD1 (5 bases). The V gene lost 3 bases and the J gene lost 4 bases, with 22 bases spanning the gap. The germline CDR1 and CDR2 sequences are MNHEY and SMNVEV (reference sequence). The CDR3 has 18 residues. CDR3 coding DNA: TGTGCCAGCAGTTTCACTCCTTGGGGCAGCAAGGCTTACAATGAGCAGTTCTTC. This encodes CASSFTPWGSKAYNEQFF.

CDR3 protein: CASSSGRRGETQYF. As DNA, the CDR3 is TGTGCCAGCTCCTCTGGCAGGAGGGGAGAGACCCAGTACTTC. The chain employs TRBV3-1 (or the pseudogene TRBV3-2) and TRBJ2-5; weak D call: TRBD2 (6 bases). The CDR3 length is 14 residues. Germline V gives CDR1 LGHDT, CDR2 YNNKEL (reference sequence). The V end was cut by 8 bases, the J end by 4 bases, with 17 bases between.

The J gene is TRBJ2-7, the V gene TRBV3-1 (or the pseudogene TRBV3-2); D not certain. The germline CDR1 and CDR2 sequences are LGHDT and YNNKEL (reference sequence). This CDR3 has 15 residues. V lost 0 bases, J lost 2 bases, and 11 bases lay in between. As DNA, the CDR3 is TGTGCCAGCAGCCAAGATCCCGGGTTTACCTACGAGCAGTACTTC. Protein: CASSQDPGFTYEQYF.

In nucleotides, the CDR3 is TGCGCCAGCAGCCAAGTGTCAGGGGCGACCTACGAGCAGTACTTC. Protein product: CASSQVSGATYEQYF. V usage is TRBV4-1 and J usage is TRBJ2-7; D may be TRBD1 (6 bases). With 1 base removed from V and 2 bases from J, the gap between germline ends came to 12 bases. The CDR3 totals 15 residues. The germline V gene has CDR1 MGHRA and CDR2 YSYEKL.

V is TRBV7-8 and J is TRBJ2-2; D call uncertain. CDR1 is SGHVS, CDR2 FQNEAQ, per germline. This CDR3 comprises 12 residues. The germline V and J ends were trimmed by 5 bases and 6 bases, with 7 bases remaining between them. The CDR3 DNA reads TGTGCCAGCAGCGTACATTCCGGGGAGCTGTTTTTT. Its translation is CASSVHSGELFF.

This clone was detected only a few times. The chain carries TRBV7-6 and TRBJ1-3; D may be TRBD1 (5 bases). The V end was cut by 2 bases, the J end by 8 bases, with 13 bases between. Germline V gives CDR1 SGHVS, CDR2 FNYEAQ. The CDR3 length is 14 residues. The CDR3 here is CASSLQGGRDTIYF. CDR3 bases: TGTGCCAGCAGCTTACAGGGAGGTCGAGACACCATATATTTT.

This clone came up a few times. For the CDR3, the DNA is TGTGCCAGCAGTGGACTAGCGGGGGGGCACAATGAGCAGTTCTTC. It yields the protein CASSGLAGGHNEQFF. This chain connects TRBV2 to TRBJ2-1; 14 nucleotides line up with TRBD2. The CDR3 spans 15 residues. CDR1 and CDR2 from the germline V gene are SNHLY and FYNNEI. V gave up 4 bases and J gave up 5 bases; unmatched junction bases: 1. The variable domain in full, completed from reference TRBV2 and TRBJ2-1, reads EPEVTQTPSHQVTQMGQEVILRCVPISNHLYFYWYRQILGQKVEFLVSFYNNEISEKSEIFDDQFSVERPDGSNFTLKIRSTKLEDSAMYFCASSGLAGGHNEQFFGPGTRLTVL.

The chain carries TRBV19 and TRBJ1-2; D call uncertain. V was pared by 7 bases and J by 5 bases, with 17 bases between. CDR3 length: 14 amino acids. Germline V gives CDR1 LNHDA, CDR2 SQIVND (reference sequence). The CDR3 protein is CASISIGDAYGYTF. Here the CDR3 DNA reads TGTGCCAGTATCTCGATCGGGGATGCTTATGGCTACACCTTC.

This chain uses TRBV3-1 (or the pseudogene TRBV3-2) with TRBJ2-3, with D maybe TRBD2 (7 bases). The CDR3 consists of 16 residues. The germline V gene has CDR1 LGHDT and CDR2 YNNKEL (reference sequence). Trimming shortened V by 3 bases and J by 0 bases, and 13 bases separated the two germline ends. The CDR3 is CASSHMRGLSTDTQYF. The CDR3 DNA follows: TGTGCCAGCAGCCATATGCGGGGGCTAAGCACAGATACGCAGTATTTT.

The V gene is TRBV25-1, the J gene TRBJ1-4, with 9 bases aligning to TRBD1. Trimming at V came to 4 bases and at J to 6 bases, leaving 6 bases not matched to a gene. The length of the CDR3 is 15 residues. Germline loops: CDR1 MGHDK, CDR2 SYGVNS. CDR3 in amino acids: CASSAPGQGYEKLFF. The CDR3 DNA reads TGTGCCAGCAGTGCCCCGGGACAGGGATATGAAAAACTGTTTTTT.

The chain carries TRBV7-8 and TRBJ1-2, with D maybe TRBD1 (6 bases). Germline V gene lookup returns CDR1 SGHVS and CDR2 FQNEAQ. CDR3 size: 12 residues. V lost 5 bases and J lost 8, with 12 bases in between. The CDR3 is CASSHRTVGYTF. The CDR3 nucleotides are TGTGCCAGCAGCCATAGGACAGTCGGCTACACCTTC.

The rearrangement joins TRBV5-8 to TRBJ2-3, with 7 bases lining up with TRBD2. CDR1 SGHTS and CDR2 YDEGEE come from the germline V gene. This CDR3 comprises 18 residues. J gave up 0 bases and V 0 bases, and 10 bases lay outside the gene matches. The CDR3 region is CASSLGYERGGSTDTQYF. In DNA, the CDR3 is TGTGCCAGCAGCTTGGGATACGAGCGGGGAGGGAGCACAGATACGCAGTATTTT.

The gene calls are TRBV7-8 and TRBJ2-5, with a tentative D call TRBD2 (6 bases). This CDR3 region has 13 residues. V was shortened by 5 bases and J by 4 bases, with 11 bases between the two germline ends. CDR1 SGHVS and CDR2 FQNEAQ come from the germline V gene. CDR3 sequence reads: CASSQRRGETQYF. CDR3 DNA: TGTGCCAGCAGCCAGCGGAGGGGAGAGACCCAGTACTTC.

The CDR3 bases are TGTGCCAGCAACACTTGGGGGACAGGGGACACTGAAGCTTTCTTT. It is translated as CASNTWGTGDTEAFF. The gene calls are TRBV27 and TRBJ1-1; 10 bases agree with TRBD1. Germline V CDR1 and CDR2: MNHEY, SMNVEV (reference sequence). The ends lost 7 bases at V and 3 bases at J; junction bases unmatched: 8. CDR3 length: 15 residues.

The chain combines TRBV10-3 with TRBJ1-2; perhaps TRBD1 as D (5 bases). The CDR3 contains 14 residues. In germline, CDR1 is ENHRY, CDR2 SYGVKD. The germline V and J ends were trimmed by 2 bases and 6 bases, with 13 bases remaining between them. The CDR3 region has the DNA TGTGCCATCAGTGAGGGGGGGGGACCCCATGGCTACACCTTC. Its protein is CAISEGGGPHGYTF.